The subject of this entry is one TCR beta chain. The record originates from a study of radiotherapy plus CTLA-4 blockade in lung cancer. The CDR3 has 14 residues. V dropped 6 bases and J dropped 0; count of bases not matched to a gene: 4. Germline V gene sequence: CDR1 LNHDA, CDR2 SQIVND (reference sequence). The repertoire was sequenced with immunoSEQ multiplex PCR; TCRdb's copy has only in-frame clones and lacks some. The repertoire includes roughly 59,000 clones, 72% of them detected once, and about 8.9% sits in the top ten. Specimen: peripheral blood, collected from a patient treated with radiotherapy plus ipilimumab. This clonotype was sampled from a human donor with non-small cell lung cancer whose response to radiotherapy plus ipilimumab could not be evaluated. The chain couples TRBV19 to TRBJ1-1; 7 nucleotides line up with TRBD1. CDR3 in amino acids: CASRITGVNTEAFF. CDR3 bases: TGTGCCAGTAGGATTACAGGGGTGAACACTGAAGCTTTCTTT.